Each of the 11 T cell receptor beta chains below was sequenced from the same sample in a study of memory CD4+ T cells and cytomegalovirus serostatus. Some clones are missing from TCRdb's copy, which holds only in-frame ones; the method was immunoSEQ multiplex PCR. Of roughly 64,000 clones detected, approximately 71% appear once; the ten largest clones hold 0.88%. The sort gate was single viable CD3+CD4+CD8-CD45RO+ cells for memory CD4+ T cells. The specimen was memory CD4+ T cells from blood. The receptor source for this set is an adult in good health and CMV-seronegative.

This clone was observed once. The rearrangement joins TRBV7-9 to TRBJ1-2; D is ambiguous. V was cut by 5 bases and J by 1 base, with 5 bases left in between. CDR1 SEHNR and CDR2 FQNEAQ come from the germline V gene (reference sequence). The CDR3 is made up of 12 amino acids. The CDR3 loop reads CASSPYNYGYTF. CDR3 sequence (DNA): TGTGCCAGCAGCCCGTATAACTATGGCTACACCTTC.

A word on this clone: The germline gene is not matched at one end of the junction; a read error may be the cause. J is TRBJ1-6 and V is TRBV5-1; unclear D gene. This CDR3 region has 15 residues. Germline V gene lookup returns CDR1 SGHRS and CDR2 YFSETQ. Here the CDR3 DNA reads TGTGCCAGCAGCTTGCTGAGCTCCTATAATTCACCCCTCCACTTT. It is translated as CASSLLSSYNSPLHF.

For the CDR3, the DNA is TGCGCCAGCAGCTTGGTCCGGGGAGGAACTAATGAAAAACTGTTTTTT. Encoded protein: CASSLVRGGTNEKLFF. This chain links TRBV5-1 with TRBJ1-4; D gene uncertain. This CDR3 region has 16 residues. In germline, CDR1 is SGHRS, CDR2 YFSETQ. V was trimmed by 0 bases and J by 1 base, leaving 10 bases between them.

The V call is TRBV7-2, the J call TRBJ1-5; unclear D gene. This CDR3 spans 13 amino acids. CDR1 is SGHTA and CDR2 is FQGNSA in the germline V gene. V gave up 1 base and J gave up 4 bases, with 5 bases separating them. This CDR3 is CASSLESNQPQHF. The DNA of the CDR3 is TGTGCCAGCAGCTTAGAGAGTAATCAGCCCCAGCATTTT.

The chain joins TRBV2 to TRBJ1-5, with D maybe TRBD1 (5 bases). V was cut by 5 bases and J by 5 bases, with 13 bases left in between. CDR3 length equals 14 residues. Per the germline V gene, CDR1 is SNHLY and CDR2 is FYNNEI. CDR3 sequence (DNA): TGTGCCAGCAGTCAACGGGGAGGGGATCAGCCCCAGCATTTT. This gives the protein CASSQRGGDQPQHF.

The rearrangement links TRBV11-2 to TRBJ2-7, with 9 nucleotides matching TRBD2. The germline gives CDR1 SGHAT, CDR2 FQNNGV. This CDR3 has 15 residues. V was pared by 5 bases and J by 3 bases, with 8 bases of the junction left unmatched. In nucleotides, the CDR3 is TGTGCCAGCAGCCGTCCCGGGACTAGCTTCTACGAGCAGTACTTC. It specifies CASSRPGTSFYEQYF. The complete variable domain, with remaining parts taken from reference TRBV11-2 and TRBJ2-7, reads EAGVAQSPRYKIIEKRQSVAFWCNPISGHATLYWYQQILGQGPKLLIQFQNNGVVDDSQLPKDRFSAERLKGVDSTLKIQPAKLEDSAVYLCASSRPGTSFYEQYFGPGTRLTVT.

The rearrangement links TRBV28 to TRBJ1-1; no firm D call. CDR1 is MDHEN, CDR2 SYDVKM, per germline. V lost 5 bases, J lost 4 bases, and 8 bases lay in between. The CDR3 extends over 12 amino acids. CDR3 nucleotides: TGTGCCAGCAGTCTACCGACCACTGAAGCTTTCTTT. Its translation is CASSLPTTEAFF.

V and J are TRBV25-1 and TRBJ2-7; tentatively, D is TRBD2 (6 bases). Trimming stripped 3 bases from V and 5 bases from J, with 11 bases between. The germline gives CDR1 MGHDK, CDR2 SYGVNS. The CDR3 has 13 residues. The CDR3 loop is CASSEGLTDEQYF. In DNA form, the CDR3 reads TGTGCCAGCAGTGAGGGACTTACAGACGAGCAGTACTTC.

The chain couples TRBV6-5 to TRBJ2-7; D may correspond to TRBD1 or TRBD2 (5 bases each). Per the germline V gene, CDR1 is MNHEY and CDR2 is SVGAGI. This CDR3 region has 15 residues. Trimming cost V 2 bases and J 7 bases, with 18 bases left between them. CDR3 amino acids: CASSYPPGPKAEQYF. The CDR3 DNA reads TGTGCCAGCAGTTACCCGCCGGGACCTAAAGCGGAGCAGTACTTC.

V and J are TRBV28 and TRBJ2-7; 8 nucleotides line up with TRBD2. The CDR3 covers 16 residues. CDR1 is MDHEN and CDR2 is SYDVKM in the germline V gene. V shed 4 bases and J 2 bases; nucleotides not matched to a gene: 10. The CDR3, as DNA: TGTGCCAGCAGTTCCCCCGAGGCGGGGGGAACCTACGAGCAGTACTTC. Protein: CASSSPEAGGTYEQYF.

The chain joins TRBV5-5 to TRBJ2-7, with D possibly being TRBD1 or TRBD2 (5 bases each). Germline assignment: CDR1 SGHKS and CDR2 YYEKEE (reference sequence). The CDR3 runs to 15 residues. The V gene lost 4 bases and the J gene lost 7 bases, with 21 bases spanning the gap. The CDR3 region has the DNA TGTGCCAGCAGCATCACCGGGACCTTACAGAGTGAGCAGTACTTC. This codes for CASSITGTLQSEQYF.